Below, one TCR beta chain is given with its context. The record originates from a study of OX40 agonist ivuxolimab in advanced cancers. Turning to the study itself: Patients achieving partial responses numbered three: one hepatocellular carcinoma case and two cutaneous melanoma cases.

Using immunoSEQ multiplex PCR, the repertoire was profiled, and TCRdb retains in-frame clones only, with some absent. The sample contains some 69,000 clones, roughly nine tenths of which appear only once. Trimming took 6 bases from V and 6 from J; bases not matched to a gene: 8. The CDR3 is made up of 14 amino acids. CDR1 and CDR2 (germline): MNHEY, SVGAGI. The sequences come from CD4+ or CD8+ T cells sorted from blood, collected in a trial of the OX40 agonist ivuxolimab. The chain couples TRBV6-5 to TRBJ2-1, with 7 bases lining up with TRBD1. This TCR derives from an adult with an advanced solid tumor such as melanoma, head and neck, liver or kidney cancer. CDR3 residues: CASRLHRGFNEQFF. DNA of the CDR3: TGTGCCAGCAGGTTACACAGGGGTTTCAATGAGCAGTTCTTC.